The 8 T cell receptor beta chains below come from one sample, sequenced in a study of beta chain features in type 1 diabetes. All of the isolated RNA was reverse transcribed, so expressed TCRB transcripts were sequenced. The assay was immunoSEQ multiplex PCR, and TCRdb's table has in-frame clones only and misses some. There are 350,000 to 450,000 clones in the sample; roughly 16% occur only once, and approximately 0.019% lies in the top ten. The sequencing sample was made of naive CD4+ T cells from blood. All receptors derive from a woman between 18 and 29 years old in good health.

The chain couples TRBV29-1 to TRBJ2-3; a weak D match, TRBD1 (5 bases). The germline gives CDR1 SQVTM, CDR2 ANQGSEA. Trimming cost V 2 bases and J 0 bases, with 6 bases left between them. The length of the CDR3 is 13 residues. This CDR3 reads CSVERGSTDTQYF. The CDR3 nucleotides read TGCAGCGTTGAAAGGGGAAGCACAGATACGCAGTATTTT.

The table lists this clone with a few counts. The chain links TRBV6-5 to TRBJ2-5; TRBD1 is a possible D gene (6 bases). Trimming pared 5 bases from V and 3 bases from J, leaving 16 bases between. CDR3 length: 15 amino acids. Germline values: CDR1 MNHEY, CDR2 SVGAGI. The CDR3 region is CASSQGGPHKETQYF. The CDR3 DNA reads TGTGCCAGCAGTCAAGGGGGACCCCATAAAGAGACCCAGTACTTC.

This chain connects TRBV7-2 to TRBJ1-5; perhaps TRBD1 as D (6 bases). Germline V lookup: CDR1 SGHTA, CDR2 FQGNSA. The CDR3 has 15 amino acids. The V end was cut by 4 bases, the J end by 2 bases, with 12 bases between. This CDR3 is CASSSRQEGNQPQHF. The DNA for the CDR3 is TGTGCCAGCAGCTCCCGACAGGAGGGCAATCAGCCCCAGCATTTT.

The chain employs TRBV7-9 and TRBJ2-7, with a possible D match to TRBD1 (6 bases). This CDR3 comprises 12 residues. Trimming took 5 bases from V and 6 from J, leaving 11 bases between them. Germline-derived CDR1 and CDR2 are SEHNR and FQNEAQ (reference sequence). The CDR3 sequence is CASSPDSLEQYF. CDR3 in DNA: TGTGCCAGCAGCCCGGACAGTCTCGAGCAGTACTTC.

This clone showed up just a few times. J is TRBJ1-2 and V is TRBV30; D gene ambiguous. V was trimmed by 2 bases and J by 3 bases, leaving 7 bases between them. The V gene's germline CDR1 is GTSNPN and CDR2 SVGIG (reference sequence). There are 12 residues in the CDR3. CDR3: CAWSPRDYGYTF. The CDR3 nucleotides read TGTGCCTGGAGTCCCCGGGACTATGGCTACACCTTC.

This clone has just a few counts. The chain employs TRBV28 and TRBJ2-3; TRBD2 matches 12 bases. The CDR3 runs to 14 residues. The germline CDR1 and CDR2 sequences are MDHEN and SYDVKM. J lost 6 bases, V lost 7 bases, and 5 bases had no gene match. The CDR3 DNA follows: TGTGCCAGCACTCCTAGCGGGAGGGCCGATACGCAGTATTTT. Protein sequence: CASTPSGRADTQYF.

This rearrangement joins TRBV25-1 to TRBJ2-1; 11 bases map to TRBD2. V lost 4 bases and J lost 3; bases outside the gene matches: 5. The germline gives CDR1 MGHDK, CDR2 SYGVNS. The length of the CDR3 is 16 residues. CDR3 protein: CASSALLAGDYNEQFF. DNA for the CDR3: TGTGCCAGCAGTGCCCTACTAGCGGGAGACTACAATGAGCAGTTCTTC.

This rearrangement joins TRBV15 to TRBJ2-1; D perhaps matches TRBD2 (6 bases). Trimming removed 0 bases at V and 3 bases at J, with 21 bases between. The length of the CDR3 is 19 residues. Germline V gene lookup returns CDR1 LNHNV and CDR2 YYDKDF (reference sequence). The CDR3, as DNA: TGTGCCACCAGCAGAGATCGGGAGTTTAATCCGCCCCTCTACAATGAGCAGTTCTTC. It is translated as CATSRDREFNPPLYNEQFF.